Given below is one T cell receptor beta chain in context. This entry belongs to a study of T cell responses to AZD1222 COVID-19 vaccine. This CDR3 is 12 amino acids long. In germline, CDR1 is SQVTM, CDR2 ANQGSEA. V was cut by 6 bases and J by 3 bases, with 11 bases left in between. Clones were sequenced by immunoSEQ multiplex PCR, and TCRdb holds only the in-frame ones, with some missing. The sample yields approximately 180,000 clones, 80% to 90% seen once. The clonotype was recovered from an adult in good health. Sequenced material: peripheral blood, taken on day 0 of AZD1222 vaccination. This chain uses TRBV29-1 with TRBJ1-1; a possible D gene is TRBD1 (5 bases). The CDR3 DNA reads as TGCAGCGTGGGGCTACGGCACACTGAAGCTTTCTTT. This gives the protein CSVGLRHTEAFF.